Listed here are 30 T cell receptor beta chains from one sample, sequenced in a study of cytomegalovirus exposure and HLA in healthy donors. Both 60 Vbeta primers and 13 Jbeta primers went into the PCR. Assay: immunoSEQ multiplex PCR; the TCRdb copy retains only in-frame clones and omits some. This listing includes about 130,000 clones. What was sequenced was PBMCs. The source is a woman aged 60-75 years in good health and CMV-seronegative.

This sequence joins TRBV2 and TRBJ1-5; D is unresolved. CDR3 size: 13 residues. CDR1 and CDR2 (germline): SNHLY, FYNNEI. V lost 3 bases, J lost 1 base, and 4 bases lay in between. DNA for the CDR3: TGTGCCAGCAGTGATGAGAGCAATCAGCCCCAGCATTTT. Translating gives CASSDESNQPQHF.

The rearrangement joins TRBV6-1 to TRBJ2-5; TRBD1 aligns across 7 bases. Germline CDR1 MNHNS, CDR2 SASEGT. V shed 4 bases, J shed 4 bases, and the junction held 6 bases outside the gene matches. The CDR3 length is 14 residues. CDR3 amino acids: CASSVPTGIETQYF. The DNA for the CDR3 is TGTGCCAGCAGTGTCCCGACAGGGATAGAGACCCAGTACTTC.

This chain links TRBV27 with TRBJ1-1; D possibly corresponds to TRBD1 (6 bases). The CDR3 totals 14 residues. The ends were cut back, 0 bases at V and 8 bases at J, with 13 bases in the middle. Germline loops: CDR1 MNHEY, CDR2 SMNVEV (reference sequence). The CDR3 DNA is TGTGCCAGCAGTTTATCGCGGACAGCGAGAGAAGCTTTCTTT. Amino acids: CASSLSRTAREAFF.

The V and J genes are TRBV10-1 and TRBJ2-7; tentative D call: TRBD2 (6 bases). Germline CDR1 reads WNHNN; CDR2 reads SYGVQD (reference sequence). V lost 3 bases, J lost 5 bases, and 14 bases lay in between. The CDR3 is 14 residues long. In nucleotides, the CDR3 is TGCGCCAGCAGTGAAAGCGGGCGAGTCAACGAGCAGTACTTC. It encodes CASSESGRVNEQYF.

J is TRBJ2-3 and V is TRBV10-3, with a tentative D call TRBD1 (6 bases). Germline V CDR1 and CDR2: ENHRY, SYGVKD. Deletions cut 7 bases from V and 2 bases from J, with 7 bases between. CDR3 size: 12 residues. DNA of the CDR3: TGTGCCATCAAGGGGGACACAGATACGCAGTATTTT. Protein product: CAIKGDTDTQYF.

V is TRBV5-1 and J is TRBJ2-1, with D possibly matching TRBD1 (6 bases). Between the trimmed V and J ends, which lost 4 bases and 8 bases, there was a span of 19 bases. The V gene's germline CDR1 is SGHRS and CDR2 YFSETQ. The CDR3 has 15 residues. CDR3 region: CASSRKTGRSDEQFF. The DNA for the CDR3 is TGCGCCAGCAGCAGGAAGACAGGCAGGTCCGATGAGCAGTTCTTC.

V usage is TRBV6-1 and J usage is TRBJ2-2; 7 nucleotides match TRBD1. This CDR3 is 13 amino acids long. The trim removed 10 bases at V and 1 base at J, leaving 3 bases unmatched. Germline V gene data show CDR1 as MNHNS and CDR2 as SASEGT. This chain's CDR3 is CATRQGNTGELFF. CDR3 coding DNA: TGTGCCACCCGACAGGGGAACACCGGGGAGCTGTTTTTT.

The gene calls are TRBV5-4 and TRBJ1-3; D is ambiguous. CDR3 size: 14 residues. The V gene lost 3 bases and the J gene lost 3 bases, with 10 bases spanning the gap. Germline V gene data show CDR1 as SGHNT and CDR2 as YYREEE (reference sequence). The CDR3 sequence: CASSSRQGGNTIYF. Here the CDR3 DNA reads TGTGCCAGCAGCTCTCGACAAGGTGGAAACACCATATATTTT.

V and J are TRBV11-2 and TRBJ2-4, with TRBD2 matching 10 bases. The CDR3 runs 19 residues. The V and J ends lost 1 base and 4 bases, in that order; junction bases with no gene match: 13. Germline V gene lookup returns CDR1 SGHAT and CDR2 FQNNGV. CDR3 DNA sequence: TGTGCCAGCAGCTTAGTGTATGTCCTAGCGGGAGAGGGGAAAAACATTCAGTACTTC. Encoded protein: CASSLVYVLAGEGKNIQYF.

The rearrangement uses TRBV19 and TRBJ2-2; TRBD1 aligns across 7 bases. Per germline, CDR1 LNHDA and CDR2 SQIVND (reference sequence). The ends lost 5 bases at V and 7 bases at J; junction bases unmatched: 10. This CDR3 comprises 15 residues. The CDR3 sequence is CASSPQTGSHGELFF. The CDR3 DNA is TGTGCCAGTAGTCCTCAGACAGGGAGCCACGGGGAGCTGTTTTTT.

The rearrangement joins TRBV5-1 to TRBJ2-5; TRBD1 matches at 7 bases. J was trimmed by 1 base and V by 3 bases; bases with no gene match: 6. The CDR3 totals 15 residues. Per the germline V gene, CDR1 is SGHRS and CDR2 is YFSETQ. The CDR3 loop is CASSSTTGIQETQYF. The CDR3 DNA sequence: TGCGCCAGCAGCTCCACGACAGGGATCCAAGAGACCCAGTACTTC. Full variable domain (outside the CDR3, taken from reference TRBV5-1 and TRBJ2-5): KAGVTQTPRYLIKTRGQQVTLSCSPISGHRSVSWYQQTPGQGLQFLFEYFSETQRNKGNFPGRFSGRQFSNSRSEMNVSTLELGDSALYLCASSSTTGIQETQYFGPGTRLLVL.

The chain is built from TRBV2 and TRBJ2-2; 7 bases align to TRBD2. In germline, CDR1 is SNHLY, CDR2 FYNNEI. CDR3 length equals 15 residues. V gave up 5 bases and J gave up 8 bases; unmatched junction bases: 11. The CDR3 spells CASSLREKVWGELFF. In DNA form, the CDR3 reads TGTGCCAGCAGTTTGCGGGAGAAGGTTTGGGGGGAGCTGTTTTTT.

The chain recombines TRBV15 with TRBJ2-7; tentative D call: TRBD1 (5 bases). V lost 1 base and J lost 2, with 9 bases in between. This CDR3 contains 14 residues. Germline V gene sequence: CDR1 LNHNV, CDR2 YYDKDF (reference sequence). This CDR3 is CATSRGDRAYEQYF. Written as DNA, the CDR3 is TGTGCCACCAGCAGAGGAGACAGAGCCTACGAGCAGTACTTC.

The V call is TRBV10-2, the J call TRBJ2-1, with 9 bases identical to TRBD2. V lost 6 bases to trimming and J lost 10 bases; unmatched junction nucleotides: 10. Germline V lookup: CDR1 WSHSY, CDR2 SAAADI. The CDR3 totals 14 residues. In nucleotides, the CDR3 is TGCGCCAGCAGGTTAGCGGGGGTTTTAGTGGAGCAGTTCTTC. This encodes CASRLAGVLVEQFF.

The chain couples TRBV7-9 to TRBJ2-2; TRBD1 might be the D (6 bases). V was trimmed by 6 bases and J by 5 bases, leaving 16 bases between them. The CDR3 extends over 15 amino acids. In germline, CDR1 is SEHNR, CDR2 FQNEAQ (reference sequence). This CDR3 is CASSPRGDPTGELFF. In nucleotides, the CDR3 is TGTGCCAGCAGTCCCAGGGGCGATCCTACCGGGGAGCTGTTTTTT. Together with reference TRBV7-9 and TRBJ2-2, the CDR3 gives the full variable domain: DTGVSQNPRHKITKRGQNVTFRCDPISEHNRLYWYRQTLGQGPEFLTYFQNEAQLEKSRLLSDRFSAERPKGSFSTLEIQRTEQGDSAMYLCASSPRGDPTGELFFGEGSRLTVL.

V is TRBV13 and J is TRBJ2-1; TRBD2 aligns across 12 bases. The CDR3 is 15 residues long. CDR1 and CDR2 (germline): PRHDT, FYEKMQ (reference sequence). V gave up 1 base and J gave up 6 bases; unmatched junction bases: 1. The CDR3 loop is CASSLASGRGNEQFF. CDR3 nucleotide sequence: TGTGCCAGCAGCTTAGCTAGCGGGAGGGGCAATGAGCAGTTCTTC.

This chain connects TRBV6-6 to TRBJ2-7; 8 nucleotides agree with TRBD1. V trimming: 6 bases; J trimming: 4 bases; junction bases outside the gene matches: 11. The CDR3 is 15 amino acids. The germline V gene encodes CDR1 MNHNY and CDR2 SVGAGI (reference sequence). The CDR3: CASSAVQGAFYEQYF. The CDR3 DNA reads TGTGCCAGCAGCGCGGTGCAGGGGGCTTTTTACGAGCAGTACTTC.

The CDR3 is CASSLEAGPPYEQYF. The CDR3 region has the DNA TGTGCCAGCAGCTTGGAGGCGGGGCCCCCCTACGAGCAGTACTTC. V and J are TRBV5-4 and TRBJ2-7; D possibly corresponds to TRBD2 (6 bases). CDR1 is SGHNT, CDR2 YYREEE, per germline (reference sequence). The CDR3 runs to 15 residues. The germline V and J ends were trimmed by 0 bases and 2 bases, with 12 bases remaining between them.

The chain carries TRBV19 and TRBJ2-2; TRBD1 aligns across 9 bases. Germline V lookup: CDR1 LNHDA, CDR2 SQIVND (reference sequence). After removal of 5 bases from V and 7 bases from J, the junction contained 5 bases not matched to a gene. The CDR3 length is 14 residues. The CDR3 DNA sequence: TGTGCCAGTAGTCCCGGGACAGGGTTCGGGGAGCTGTTTTTT. Translated, it gives CASSPGTGFGELFF.

V is TRBV5-1 and J is TRBJ1-5; no reliable D call. V gave up 5 bases and J gave up 3 bases, with 9 bases separating them. CDR3 length: 13 residues. Germline CDR1 and CDR2: SGHRS and YFSETQ. CDR3 residues: CASSSDFNQPQHF. The CDR3 coding sequence is TGCGCCAGCAGTTCGGACTTCAATCAGCCCCAGCATTTT.

The chain has TRBV19 and TRBJ1-3; 8 bases agree with TRBD1. The germline V gene has CDR1 LNHDA and CDR2 SQIVND (reference sequence). The CDR3 totals 19 residues. Germline trimming cut 3 bases from V and 0 bases from J; bases unmatched to any gene: 13. The CDR3 coding sequence is TGTGCCAGTAGTATTTTTGGACAGGGACGGTTCAGCTCTGGAAACACCATATATTTT. It codes for CASSIFGQGRFSSGNTIYF.

The chain joins TRBV6-4 to TRBJ1-1; D gene uncertain. The V gene lost 5 bases and the J gene lost 4 bases, with 17 bases spanning the gap. Germline lookup yields CDR1 MRHNA and CDR2 SNTAGT. The length of the CDR3 is 15 residues. This chain's CDR3 is CASSPDIGSPTEAFF. For the CDR3, the DNA is TGTGCCAGCAGTCCCGACATCGGGAGCCCCACTGAAGCTTTCTTT.

This chain joins TRBV7-9 and TRBJ2-5; weak D call: TRBD1 (6 bases). The J call may not be correct, given that the DNA end is closer to TRBJ2-7. The germline V gene has CDR1 SEHNR and CDR2 FQNEAQ (reference sequence). The CDR3 consists of 13 residues. CDR3 protein: CASSLSGAYEQYF. The CDR3 DNA reads TGTGCCAGCAGCTTGTCAGGGGCCTACGAGCAGTACTTC.

The rearrangement links TRBV5-5 to TRBJ1-5, with D tentatively TRBD1 (5 bases). CDR1 SGHKS and CDR2 YYEKEE come from the germline V gene (reference sequence). V lost 0 bases and J lost 0, with 13 bases in between. The CDR3 extends over 17 amino acids. This CDR3 is CASSLVFGRDSNQPQHF. The CDR3 DNA reads TGTGCCAGCAGCTTGGTTTTTGGCAGGGATAGCAATCAGCCCCAGCATTTT.

The chain uses TRBV18 and TRBJ1-5, with TRBD1 matching 9 bases. With 3 bases clipped from V and 0 bases from J, the junction kept 6 bases outside the gene matches. Germline V gene lookup returns CDR1 KGHSH and CDR2 LQKENI. This CDR3 is built from 17 residues. The CDR3, as DNA: TGTGCCAGCTCACCGGGACAGGGTTTTTATAGCAATCAGCCCCAGCATTTT. This translates into CASSPGQGFYSNQPQHF.

V gene TRBV5-6 combines with J gene TRBJ2-4, with TRBD1 matching 9 bases. Trimming at V came to 5 bases and at J to 1 base, leaving 16 bases not matched to a gene. The CDR3 is 19 amino acids. The germline gives CDR1 SGHDT, CDR2 YYEEEE. The DNA of the CDR3 is TGTGCCAGCAGTTACACCACGATGACAGGGGGTAAGGCCAAAAACATTCAGTACTTC. Translating gives CASSYTTMTGGKAKNIQYF. The whole variable domain, filled in from reference TRBV5-6 and TRBJ2-4, reads DAGVTQSPTHLIKTRGQQVTLRCSPKSGHDTVSWYQQALGQGPQFIFQYYEEEERQRGNFPDRFSGHQFPNYSSELNVNALLLGDSALYLCASSYTTMTGGKAKNIQYFGAGTRLSVL.

The V gene is TRBV7-3, the J gene TRBJ2-5; TRBD1 matches 7 bases. The trim removed 4 bases at V and 2 bases at J, leaving 1 base unmatched. The CDR3 runs 13 residues. CDR1 and CDR2 from the germline V gene are SGHTA and FQGTGA. The CDR3 DNA reads TGTGCCAGCAGCTCGGACAGGCAAGAGACCCAGTACTTC. It codes for CASSSDRQETQYF.

This chain uses TRBV27 with TRBJ2-7; D call uncertain. Germline CDR1 MNHEY, CDR2 SMNVEV (reference sequence). Trimming removed 6 bases from V and 6 bases from J, with 12 bases in between. This CDR3 comprises 12 residues. CDR3 sequence (DNA): TGTGCCAGCAGCCTTACGCGCGGCGAGCAGTACTTC. It codes for CASSLTRGEQYF.

The genes are TRBV6-1 and TRBJ2-3, with 7 bases fitting TRBD1. The CDR3 runs 14 residues. CDR1 is MNHNS, CDR2 SASEGT, per germline. The V and J ends lost 1 base and 4 bases, in that order; junction bases with no gene match: 2. CDR3 loop: CASSEGQGPDTQYF. The CDR3 nucleotides are TGTGCCAGCAGTGAAGGACAGGGCCCAGATACGCAGTATTTT.

V is TRBV5-4 and J is TRBJ2-5, with TRBD1 identical over 8 bases. V trimming: 4 bases; J trimming: 3 bases; junction bases outside the gene matches: 8. The CDR3 loop spans 15 amino acids. The germline gives CDR1 SGHNT, CDR2 YYREEE (reference sequence). The CDR3 region is CASSTTQGAKETQYF. CDR3 nucleotides: TGTGCCAGCAGCACCACTCAGGGGGCCAAAGAGACCCAGTACTTC.